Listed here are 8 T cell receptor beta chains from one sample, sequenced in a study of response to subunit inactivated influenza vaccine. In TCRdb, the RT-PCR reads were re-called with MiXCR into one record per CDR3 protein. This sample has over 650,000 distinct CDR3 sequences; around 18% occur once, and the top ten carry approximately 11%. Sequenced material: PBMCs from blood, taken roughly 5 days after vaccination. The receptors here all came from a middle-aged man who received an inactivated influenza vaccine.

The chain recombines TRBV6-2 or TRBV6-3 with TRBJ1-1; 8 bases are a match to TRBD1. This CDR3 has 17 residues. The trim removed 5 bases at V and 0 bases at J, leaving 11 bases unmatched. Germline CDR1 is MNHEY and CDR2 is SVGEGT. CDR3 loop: CASSKHRGTNMNTEAFF. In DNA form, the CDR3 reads TGTGCCAGCAGTAAACACAGGGGGACTAACATGAACACTGAAGCTTTCTTT.

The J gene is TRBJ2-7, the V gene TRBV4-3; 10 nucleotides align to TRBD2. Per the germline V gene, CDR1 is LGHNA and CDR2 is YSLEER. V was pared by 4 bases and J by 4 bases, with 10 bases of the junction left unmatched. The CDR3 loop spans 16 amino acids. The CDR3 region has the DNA TGCGCCAGCAGCCGCCTAGCGGGAGATCTCCTTTACGAGCAGTACTTC. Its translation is CASSRLAGDLLYEQYF.

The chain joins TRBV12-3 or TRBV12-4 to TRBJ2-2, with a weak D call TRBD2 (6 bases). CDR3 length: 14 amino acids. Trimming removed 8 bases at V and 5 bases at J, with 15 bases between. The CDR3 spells CASGRLDLTGELFF. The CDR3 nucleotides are TGTGCCAGCGGGCGACTAGACCTAACCGGGGAGCTGTTTTTT.

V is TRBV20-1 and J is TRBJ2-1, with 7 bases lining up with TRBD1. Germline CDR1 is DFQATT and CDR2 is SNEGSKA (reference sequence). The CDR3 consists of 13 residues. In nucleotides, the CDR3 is TGCAGCCGTAACAGGGGTAGTGGGAATGAGCAGTTCTTC. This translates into CSRNRGSGNEQFF.

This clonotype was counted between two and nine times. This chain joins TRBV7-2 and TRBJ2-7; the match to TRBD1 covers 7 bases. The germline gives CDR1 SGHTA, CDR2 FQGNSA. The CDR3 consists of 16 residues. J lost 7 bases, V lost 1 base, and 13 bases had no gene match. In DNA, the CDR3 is TGTGCCAGCAGCTTAGACTTTTTAACAGGGGTGAGGGAGCAGTACTTC. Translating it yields CASSLDFLTGVREQYF.

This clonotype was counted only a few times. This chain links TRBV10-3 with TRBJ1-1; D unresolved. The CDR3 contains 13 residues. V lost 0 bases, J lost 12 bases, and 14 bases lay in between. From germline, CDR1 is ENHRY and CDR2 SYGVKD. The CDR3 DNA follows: TGTGCCATCAGTGAGTCGAGCCCGCCCAAAACTTTCTTT. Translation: CAISESSPPKTFF.

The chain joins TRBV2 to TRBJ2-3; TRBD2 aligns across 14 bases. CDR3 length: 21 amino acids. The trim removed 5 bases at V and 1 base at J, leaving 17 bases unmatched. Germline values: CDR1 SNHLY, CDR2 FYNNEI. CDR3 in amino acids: CASSSYGLTSGRAQGTDTQYF. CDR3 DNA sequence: TGTGCCAGCAGTTCGTATGGGCTGACTAGCGGGAGGGCCCAAGGCACAGATACGCAGTATTTT. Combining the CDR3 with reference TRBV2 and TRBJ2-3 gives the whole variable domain EPEVTQTPSHQVTQMGQEVILRCVPISNHLYFYWYRQILGQKVEFLVSFYNNEISEKSEIFDDQFSVERPDGSNFTLKIRSTKLEDSAMYFCASSSYGLTSGRAQGTDTQYFGPGTRLTVL.

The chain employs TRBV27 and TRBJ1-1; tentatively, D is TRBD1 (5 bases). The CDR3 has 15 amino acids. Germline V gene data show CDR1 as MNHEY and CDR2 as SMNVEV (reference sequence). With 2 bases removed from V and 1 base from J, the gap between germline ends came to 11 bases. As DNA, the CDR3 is TGTGCCAGCAGTTTAGCAGGGTTGGGGAACACTGAAGCTTTCTTT. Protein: CASSLAGLGNTEAFF.